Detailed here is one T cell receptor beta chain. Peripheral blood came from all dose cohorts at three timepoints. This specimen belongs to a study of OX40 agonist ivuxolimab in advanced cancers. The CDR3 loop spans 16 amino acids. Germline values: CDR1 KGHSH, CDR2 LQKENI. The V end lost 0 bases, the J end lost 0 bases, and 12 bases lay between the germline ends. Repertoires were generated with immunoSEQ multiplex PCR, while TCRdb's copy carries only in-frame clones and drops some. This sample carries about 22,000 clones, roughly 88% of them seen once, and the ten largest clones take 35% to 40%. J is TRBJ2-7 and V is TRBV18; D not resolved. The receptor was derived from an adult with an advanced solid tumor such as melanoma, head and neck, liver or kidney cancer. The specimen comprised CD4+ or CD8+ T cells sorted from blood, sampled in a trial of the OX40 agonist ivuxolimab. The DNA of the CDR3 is TGTGCCAGCTCACCACCGAGAGGCCCGAACTCCTACGAGCAGTACTTC. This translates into CASSPPRGPNSYEQYF.